Described below is a single TCR beta chain sequence and its context. The target antigen is unknown. This sample was taken from a study of CD8 T cells in ankylosing spondylitis. Study-wide results and caveats: Within matched ankylosing spondylitis synovial fluid, disease-linked clones were reportedly significantly enriched. Earlier studies detected some motif variants in reactive arthritis synovial fluid and blood. Ankylosing spondylitis blood seemed to carry a telltale TCR beta motif made of under 10 highly homologous variants.

By quantitative 5'-RACE with molecular barcodes, the TCR beta libraries were made. From the 5' RACE reads, TCRdb called clonotypes with MiXCR, one entry per CDR3 protein. This sample has about 140,000 distinct CDR3 sequences, with under 35% found just once. Sequencing was performed on synovial fluid, either unsorted or a sorted T cell fraction (not recorded which). The TCR sequence derives from a male donor with ankylosing spondylitis.

CDR3 amino acids: CASSFRAGDTGELFF. In nucleotides, the CDR3 is TGTGCCAGCAGTTTTAGAGCGGGAGACACCGGGGAGCTGTTTTTT. The chain is built from TRBV12-3 or TRBV12-4 and TRBJ2-2; 8 bases match TRBD2. This CDR3 region has 15 residues. V lost 3 bases to trimming and J lost 3 bases; unmatched junction nucleotides: 3.